There are a few counts of the clone carrying this T cell receptor (beta chain). Its matching antigen is unknown. Losses at the gene ends were 3 bases for V and 5 bases for J; bases not matched to a gene: 7. CDR1 MGHRA and CDR2 YSYEKL come from the germline V gene. There are 16 residues in the CDR3. The data are from a study of T-cell memory formation after mild COVID-19. Points from the study as a whole: CM and EM subsets held most contracting CD4+ clones; EMRA held CD8+ ones. Day 15 to 85 contracting clones showed balanced CD4/CD8; day 15 to 37 expanders favored CD4+. There was no confirmation that second-wave clones peaking on day 37 were SARS-CoV-2 specific. Memory sampled before infection contained some responding clones, suggesting cross-reactive memory joined.

MiXCR, run by TCRdb on the 5' RACE reads, gives a single entry per CDR3 protein. The sample shows just over 400,000 distinct CDR3 sequences, 20% to 30% of them seen only once. Source material: PBMCs or a T cell subset sorted from them (not recorded which). The chain links TRBV4-1 to TRBJ1-5; 10 positions agree with TRBD1. The sequence derives from an adult woman who had mild COVID-19 (a few samples of this study predate the infection). Cell type and time point are not known. Here the CDR3 reads CASSQAGTGVDQPQHF. The DNA of the CDR3 is TGCGCCAGCAGCCAGGCCGGGACAGGGGTTGATCAGCCCCAGCATTTT.